These T cell receptor beta chains were read from a single sample in a study of early T cells in non-severe SARS-CoV-2 infection. TCRdb analysed the 5' RACE reads with MiXCR anew, one entry per CDR3 protein. The table has about 70,000 distinct CDR3 sequences, less than 15% seen once. The starting material was whole blood, obtained at baseline. These receptor sequences come from an adult who was a healthcare worker with PCR-confirmed SARS-CoV-2 infection or an uninfected control (not recorded which). The donor label of this sample is uncertain. Each CDR3 is given with its conserved first and last residue. D genes are given only for firm matches. Clone size is not always given. Where it is, it says once, few, many or a class for expanded clones.

clone size | D gene | J gene | V gene | CDR3 protein | CDR3 DNA
NA | NA | TRBJ2-3 | TRBV12-3/TRBV12-4 | CASGPSWQITDTQYF | TGTGCCAGCGGACCCAGCTGGCAGATCACAGATACGCAGTATTTT
many | NA | TRBJ2-5 | TRBV12-3/TRBV12-4 | CASSLDIAETQYF | TGTGCCAGCAGTTTGGACATAGCTGAGACCCAGTACTTC
many | TRBD2 | TRBJ2-1 | TRBV12-3/TRBV12-4 | CASTRGGGNAEQFF | TGTGCCAGCACCCGCGGCGGGGGGAACGCTGAGCAGTTCTTC
few | NA | TRBJ1-1 | TRBV29-1 | CSVEDQVAVPSAFF | TGCAGCGTTGAAGATCAAGTGGCAGTACCATCCGCTTTCTTT
few | NA | TRBJ2-7 | TRBV12-3/TRBV12-4 | CASSLTGEQYF | TGTGCCAGCAGTTTAACAGGCGAGCAGTACTTC
many | TRBD2 | TRBJ2-3 | TRBV5-5 | CASSFEPGLAGTQYF | TGTGCCAGCAGCTTTGAGCCGGGACTAGCGGGGACGCAGTATTTT
few | NA | TRBJ2-5 | TRBV28 | CASVEDGLQETQYF | TGTGCCAGCGTAGAGGACGGTTTACAAGAGACCCAGTACTTC
many | NA | TRBJ2-1 | TRBV20-1 | CSASTLNNEQFF | TGCAGTGCTAGTACCCTAAACAATGAGCAGTTCTTC
few | TRBD2 | TRBJ2-3 | TRBV5-1 | CASSLGDKAGGTTDTQYF | TGCGCCAGCAGCCTCGGCGACAAAGCGGGAGGCACCACAGATACGCAGTATTTT
many | NA | TRBJ2-3 | TRBV4-1 | CASSQVVWPDTQYF | TGCGCCAGCAGCCAAGTAGTGTGGCCAGATACGCAGTATTTT
NA | TRBD2 | TRBJ2-2 | TRBV5-1 | CASCPAGGSTGELFF | TGCGCCAGCTGCCCTGCGGGAGGTAGCACCGGGGAGCTGTTTTTT
NA | TRBD1 | TRBJ2-7 | TRBV5-5 | CASSSWDRGTEQYF | TGTGCCAGCAGCTCCTGGGACAGGGGGACCGAGCAGTACTTC
many | NA | TRBJ2-5 | TRBV7-2 | CASSISYQETQYF | TGTGCCAGCTCTATATCGTACCAAGAGACCCAGTACTTC
NA | NA | TRBJ1-2 | TRBV9 | CASSVEAAVPYTF | TGTGCCAGCAGCGTAGAGGCGGCCGTACCTTACACCTTC
NA | TRBD2 | TRBJ2-7 | TRBV20-1 | CSVRAGGHGEQYF | TGCAGTGTACGAGCGGGAGGGCACGGGGAGCAGTACTTC
few | NA | TRBJ1-5 | TRBV28 | CASTWRGGNQPQHF | TGTGCCAGCACCTGGCGGGGTGGCAATCAGCCCCAGCATTTT
few | TRBD2 | TRBJ2-7 | TRBV20-1 | CSARRGEYEQYF | TGCAGTGCTCGACGGGGGGAATACGAGCAGTACTTC
many | NA | TRBJ2-2 | TRBV11-2 | CASSLGLNTGELFF | TGTGCCAGCAGCTTAGGCTTGAACACCGGGGAGCTGTTTTTT
NA | NA | TRBJ1-2 | TRBV5-1 | CASSFTRDGDGYTF | TGCGCCAGCAGCTTCACTCGGGACGGGGATGGCTACACCTTC
NA | NA | TRBJ2-7 | TRBV5-4 | CASSPTWGSYEQYF | TGTGCCAGCAGCCCCACCTGGGGGAGCTACGAGCAGTACTTC
many | TRBD2 | TRBJ2-3 | TRBV12-3/TRBV12-4 | CASSFRGGPPDTQYF | TGTGCCAGCAGTTTTCGGGGGGGCCCCCCAGATACGCAGTATTTT
many | TRBD1 | TRBJ2-7 | TRBV11-2 | CASSRGQGSREQYF | TGTGCCAGCAGCCGCGGACAGGGGTCACGCGAGCAGTACTTC
few | NA | TRBJ1-1 | TRBV20-1 | CSARDTLGGTEAFF | TGCAGTGCTAGAGATACCCTGGGGGGGACTGAAGCTTTCTTT
NA | TRBD2 | TRBJ2-5 | TRBV6-6 | CASSYAGGLETQYF | TGTGCCAGCAGTTATGCGGGGGGGCTGGAGACCCAGTACTTC
few | TRBD2 | TRBJ2-3 | TRBV4-3 | CASSQDLFGGAGADTQYF | TGCGCCAGCAGCCAAGATTTATTCGGGGGGGCCGGCGCAGATACGCAGTATTTT
many | TRBD2 | TRBJ2-7 | TRBV4-2 | CASSQVGLAGAYTYEQYF | TGTGCCAGCAGCCAAGTAGGGCTAGCGGGGGCCTATACCTACGAGCAGTACTTC